Listed below are T cell receptor beta chains from one sample, sequenced in a study of T cells in Graves' hyperthyroidism and ophthalmopathy. MiXCR, applied by TCRdb to the multiplex PCR reads, yields one record per CDR3 protein. The profile covers 390,000 or so distinct CDR3 sequences, with approximately 15% appearing a single time and approximately 13% taken by the ten largest. The sample was blood. These receptors originate from a man aged 18 to 30 with Graves' ophthalmopathy. Each CDR3 is given with its conserved first and last residue. Each record gives: CDR3 length, D gene, V gene, clone size, J gene, CDR3 DNA, CDR3 protein. The D gene is left open where the match is weak. Expanded clones get a size class; other rows say once, few or many, or leave the size out.

15	TRBD2	TRBV27	many	TRBJ2-7	TGTGCCAGCAGTTGGGGTTTAACGGGAGGAGGGGAGCAGTACTTC	CASSWGLTGGGEQYF
15	TRBD1	TRBV6-5	NA	TRBJ2-1	TGTGCCAGCAGTTACTCCGGACAGGGTTCATGGGAGCAGTTCTTC	CASSYSGQGSWEQFF
16	NA	TRBV4-1	few	TRBJ1-2	TGCGCCAGCAGCCCCGGACGCGGTGTATACTACTATGGCTACACCTTC	CASSPGRGVYYYGYTF
14	TRBD2	TRBV18	many	TRBJ2-7	TGTGCCAGCTCCCCCGGGGAGGGGTCCTACGAGCAGTACTTC	CASSPGEGSYEQYF
17	NA	TRBV5-8	few	TRBJ2-1	TGTGCCAGCAGCCTGGGGGGAGCGGTTGGTGCCTACAATGAGCAGTTCTTC	CASSLGGAVGAYNEQFF
15	NA	TRBV14	few	TRBJ2-1	TGTGCCAGCAGCCAAGATAACAGAAGATACAATGAGCAGTTCTTC	CASSQDNRRYNEQFF
14	NA	TRBV11-3	few	TRBJ2-6	TGTGCCAGCAGCGGAGTGGCCGGGGCCAACGTCCTGACTTTC	CASSGVAGANVLTF
14	NA	TRBV28	NA	TRBJ2-7	TGTGCCAGCACGTCGGTCGCAAGCTCCTACGAGCAGTACTTC	CASTSVASSYEQYF
12	NA	TRBV5-1	many	TRBJ2-5	TGCGCCAGCAGCTTGGTTTCGGAGACCCAGTACTTC	CASSLVSETQYF
13	NA	TRBV3-1	NA	TRBJ2-5	TGTGCCAGCAGCCAAGAACCGGCGGAGACCCAGTACTTC	CASSQEPAETQYF
16	NA	TRBV4-3	few	TRBJ1-5	TGCGCCAGCAGCCAGAGCGGGGGTGGAGGCAATCAGCCCCAGCATTTT	CASSQSGGGGNQPQHF
16	TRBD2	TRBV3-1	NA	TRBJ2-7	TGTGCCAGCAGCCAAGATTCGGGGGGTCCCTCCTACGAGCAGTACTTC	CASSQDSGGPSYEQYF
15	NA	TRBV12-3/TRBV12-4	many	TRBJ1-2	TGTGCCAGCAGTTTCGCCACGTCCAGACCACATGGCTACACCTTC	CASSFATSRPHGYTF
15	TRBD1	TRBV7-6	many	TRBJ1-6	TGTGCCAGCAGCCTCTCAGGACAGGGAAATTCACCCCTCCACTTT	CASSLSGQGNSPLHF
15	TRBD1	TRBV19	NA	TRBJ2-2	TGTGCCACTATGTCCCGGACAGGGGACACCGGGGAGCTGTTTTTT	CATMSRTGDTGELFF
16	TRBD2	TRBV29-1	few	TRBJ2-2	TGCAGCGTTGAGGCCTCGGGGGGTCAAATAACCGGGGAGCTGTTTTTT	CSVEASGGQITGELFF
14	NA	TRBV29-1	NA	TRBJ2-7	TGCAGCGTTGGGACCAGCTGGGAGGACTACGAGCAGTACTTC	CSVGTSWEDYEQYF
14	TRBD1	TRBV4-1	few	TRBJ2-2	TGCGCCAGCCGCCTCGGGACAGGGAACGGGGAGCTGTTTTTT	CASRLGTGNGELFF
13	NA	TRBV6-1	many	TRBJ1-1	TGTGCCAGCAGTCTACAGGGTAGAACTGAAGCTTTCTTT	CASSLQGRTEAFF
16	TRBD1	TRBV6-1	NA	TRBJ2-2	TGTGCCAGCAGTGAACGACAGGGGGTTAGATCCGGGGAGCTGTTTTTT	CASSERQGVRSGELFF
15	TRBD1	TRBV19	NA	TRBJ2-7	TGTGGCTCTAGGGAAGCAGGGGGCCCATCCTACGGGCAGTACTTC	CGSREAGGPSYGQYF
15	TRBD2	TRBV5-1	many	TRBJ2-2	TGCGCCAGCAGCCTCACGGGGGGGAGCACCGGGGAGCTGTTTTTT	CASSLTGGSTGELFF
14	NA	TRBV14	few	TRBJ2-1	TGTGCCAGCAGCCAAGTCACCCAGAGTGATGAGCAGTTCTTC	CASSQVTQSDEQFF
13	TRBD1	TRBV20-1	many	TRBJ1-2	TGCAGTGCTACCCGACAGGGCATCTATGGCTACACCTTC	CSATRQGIYGYTF
12	TRBD1	TRBV30	many	TRBJ1-2	TGTGCCTCAAGGACAGGGGAGGCTGGCTACACCTTC	CASRTGEAGYTF
16	TRBD2	TRBV24-1	NA	TRBJ2-1	TGTGCCACCGGTGACCCCAGTAGCGGGACCTACAATGAGCAGTTCTTC	CATGDPSSGTYNEQFF
14	NA	TRBV11-2	many	TRBJ1-5	TGTGCCAGCAGCCCCCCGGGGGCCCATCAGCCCCAGCATTTT	CASSPPGAHQPQHF
11	NA	TRBV19	few	TRBJ2-7	TGTGCCAGTAGTAACGCCTACGAGCAGTACTTC	CASSNAYEQYF
13	NA	TRBV12-3/TRBV12-4	many	TRBJ1-2	TGTGCCAGCAGCTCAGGGGAAGGCTATGGCTACACCTTC	CASSSGEGYGYTF
11	NA	TRBV12-5	few	TRBJ1-5	TGTGCTAGTGGTTACGATCAGCCCCAGCATTTT	CASGYDQPQHF
15	TRBD1	TRBV11-3	many	TRBJ2-5	TGTGCCAGCAGCTTAGTAGTGACAGGGAAAGAGACCCAGTACTTC	CASSLVVTGKETQYF
14	NA	TRBV5-1	many	TRBJ2-5	TGCGCCAGCAAGGTGTTGGGGACCCAAGAGACCCAGTACTTC	CASKVLGTQETQYF
15	TRBD2	TRBV12-3/TRBV12-4	many	TRBJ2-5	TGTGCCAGCAGTTCCGGACTAGCGGTACAAGAGACCCAGTACTTC	CASSSGLAVQETQYF